A selection of T cell receptor beta chains follows, all from one sample in a study of cytomegalovirus exposure and HLA in healthy donors. The protocol was immunoSEQ multiplex PCR, while the TCRdb copy is restricted to in-frame clones and leaves out a portion. The data hold 140,000 to 150,000 clones, with roughly 77% observed a single time. Sequencing used PBMCs. The receptor set was obtained from a male donor in good health and CMV-seronegative. Each CDR3 is given with its conserved first and last residue. The order of the fields is clone size, V gene, J gene, D gene, CDR3 DNA, CDR3 protein. A D gene is named only where the DNA matches it firmly. For some rows the clone size is stated as once, few or many, or as a class when expanded; others skip it.

abundance: NA
v_gene: TRBV6-5
j_gene: TRBJ2-6
d_gene: NA
CDR3nt: TGTGCCAGCAGTTCTATTTTCTCTGGGGCCAACGTCCTGACTTTC
CDR3aa: CASSSIFSGANVLTF

abundance: NA
v_gene: TRBV4-3
j_gene: TRBJ2-1
d_gene: TRBD2
CDR3nt: TGCGCCAGCAGCCAAGATTGGCCGGGACTAGCGGGGGGCCAGGGGCAGTTCTTC
CDR3aa: CASSQDWPGLAGGQGQFF

abundance: NA
v_gene: TRBV4-3
j_gene: TRBJ2-3
d_gene: NA
CDR3nt: TGCGCCAGCAGCCAAGATACCCCGGGGGACTCAGATACGCAGTATTTT
CDR3aa: CASSQDTPGDSDTQYF

abundance: NA
v_gene: TRBV18
j_gene: TRBJ2-1
d_gene: TRBD1
CDR3nt: TGTGCCAGCTCACACAGGGGTGAGCAGTTCTTC
CDR3aa: CASSHRGEQFF

abundance: NA
v_gene: TRBV10-1
j_gene: TRBJ2-1
d_gene: TRBD2
CDR3nt: TGCGCCAGCAGTGGGTATGGTAGCGGGACCCCCTACAATGAGCAGTTCTTC
CDR3aa: CASSGYGSGTPYNEQFF

abundance: NA
v_gene: TRBV6-1
j_gene: TRBJ2-7
d_gene: TRBD1
CDR3nt: TGTGCCAGCAGTACACCGACAGGGGCGCTCTACGAGCAGTACTTC
CDR3aa: CASSTPTGALYEQYF

abundance: NA
v_gene: TRBV11-2
j_gene: TRBJ1-5
d_gene: TRBD1
CDR3nt: TGTGCCAGCAGCTTGGCAGGGGGCGCCGGTCAGCCCCAGCATTTT
CDR3aa: CASSLAGGAGQPQHF

abundance: NA
v_gene: TRBV7-9
j_gene: TRBJ1-1
d_gene: NA
CDR3nt: TGTGCCAGCAGCTTAACATACACGGAAGCTTTCTTT
CDR3aa: CASSLTYTEAFF

abundance: NA
v_gene: TRBV7-9
j_gene: TRBJ2-1
d_gene: TRBD2
CDR3nt: TGTGCCAGCAGCTTAGCGGGACTAGCGGAGAATGAGCAGTTCTTC
CDR3aa: CASSLAGLAENEQFF

abundance: NA
v_gene: TRBV6-1
j_gene: TRBJ1-2
d_gene: NA
CDR3nt: TGTGCCAGCAGTAGGCAGGGAGGGGGCTATGGCTACACCTTC
CDR3aa: CASSRQGGGYGYTF

abundance: NA
v_gene: TRBV11-2
j_gene: TRBJ2-4
d_gene: TRBD1
CDR3nt: TGTGCCAGCAGCATACAGGGGTTCAGAAACATTCAGTACTTC
CDR3aa: CASSIQGFRNIQYF

abundance: NA
v_gene: TRBV7-8
j_gene: TRBJ1-1
d_gene: NA
CDR3nt: TGTGCCAGCAGCTTAGGATCGACAGTTAATAGTGAAGCTTTCTTT
CDR3aa: CASSLGSTVNSEAFF

abundance: NA
v_gene: TRBV27
j_gene: TRBJ1-5
d_gene: NA
CDR3nt: TGTGCCAGCAGTTTACAGGGGTCGGGTAATCAGCCCCAGCATTTT
CDR3aa: CASSLQGSGNQPQHF

abundance: NA
v_gene: TRBV7-9
j_gene: TRBJ2-7
d_gene: NA
CDR3nt: TGTGCCAGCAGCTTAACTTCTGGCGAGCAGTACTTC
CDR3aa: CASSLTSGEQYF

abundance: NA
v_gene: TRBV9
j_gene: TRBJ1-3
d_gene: NA
CDR3nt: TGTGCCAGCGGGAACACAGGACCCTTCAGCTCTGGAAACACCATATATTTT
CDR3aa: CASGNTGPFSSGNTIYF

abundance: once
v_gene: TRBV19
j_gene: TRBJ2-3
d_gene: TRBD1
CDR3nt: TGTGCCAGTAGTAAGATCACAGGGGATGGCACAGATACGCAGTATTTT
CDR3aa: CASSKITGDGTDTQYF

abundance: NA
v_gene: TRBV7-9
j_gene: TRBJ1-2
d_gene: NA
CDR3nt: TGTGCCAGCAGCTACAATGACAGAACTTATGGCTACACCTTC
CDR3aa: CASSYNDRTYGYTF

abundance: NA
v_gene: TRBV2
j_gene: TRBJ2-5
d_gene: NA
CDR3nt: TGTGCCAGCATCGGGAAGAGAGAGACCCAGTACTTC
CDR3aa: CASIGKRETQYF

abundance: once
v_gene: TRBV5-5
j_gene: TRBJ2-5
d_gene: NA
CDR3nt: TGTGCCAGCAGCTCGGGACTCCGGGACGGGGAGACCCAGTACTTC
CDR3aa: CASSSGLRDGETQYF

abundance: NA
v_gene: TRBV19
j_gene: TRBJ2-7
d_gene: TRBD2
CDR3nt: TGTGCCAGTAGTCCCGTTAGCGGGAGGGCTTTCGAGCAGTACTTC
CDR3aa: CASSPVSGRAFEQYF

abundance: NA
v_gene: TRBV7-9
j_gene: TRBJ1-1
d_gene: NA
CDR3nt: TGTGCCAGCAGCTTAGATCATAAGGAGTCCGGAGCTTTCTTT
CDR3aa: CASSLDHKESGAFF

abundance: NA
v_gene: TRBV2
j_gene: TRBJ2-1
d_gene: TRBD1
CDR3nt: TGTGCCAGGGGCAGGGGGCTAGCGTTGAATGAGCAGTTCTTC
CDR3aa: CARGRGLALNEQFF

abundance: NA
v_gene: TRBV6-5
j_gene: TRBJ1-1
d_gene: NA
CDR3nt: TGTGCCAGCAGCCAGGTCCTGAACACTGAAGCTTTCTTT
CDR3aa: CASSQVLNTEAFF

abundance: NA
v_gene: TRBV27
j_gene: TRBJ2-6
d_gene: TRBD1
CDR3nt: TGTGCCAGCAGCCGGGACAGGGGACCCTCTGGGGCCAACGTCCTGACTTTC
CDR3aa: CASSRDRGPSGANVLTF

abundance: NA
v_gene: TRBV9
j_gene: TRBJ2-7
d_gene: TRBD2
CDR3nt: TGTGCCAGCAGCGGGGGACTAGCGGGATCAGCCTACGAGCAGTACTTC
CDR3aa: CASSGGLAGSAYEQYF

abundance: NA
v_gene: TRBV29-1
j_gene: TRBJ2-3
d_gene: TRBD2
CDR3nt: TGCAGCGCACCCCCGGGGGGGACAGATACGCAGTATTTT
CDR3aa: CSAPPGGTDTQYF

abundance: NA
v_gene: TRBV2
j_gene: TRBJ2-1
d_gene: TRBD2
CDR3nt: TGTGCCAGCGGGAGGGACTACAATGAGCAGTTCTTC
CDR3aa: CASGRDYNEQFF

abundance: few
v_gene: TRBV6-6
j_gene: TRBJ2-3
d_gene: NA
CDR3nt: TGTGCCAGCAGACGCACTAGTCTCGACACAGATACGCAGTATTTT
CDR3aa: CASRRTSLDTDTQYF

abundance: NA
v_gene: TRBV7-9
j_gene: TRBJ2-1
d_gene: NA
CDR3nt: TGTGCCAGCAGCTCCTACTTTAACTACAATGAGCAGTTCTTC
CDR3aa: CASSSYFNYNEQFF

abundance: NA
v_gene: TRBV6-1
j_gene: TRBJ1-4
d_gene: TRBD1
CDR3nt: TGTGCCAGCATCGGCTGGACAGGGATTAATGAAAAACTGTTTTTT
CDR3aa: CASIGWTGINEKLFF

abundance: NA
v_gene: TRBV7-9
j_gene: TRBJ1-5
d_gene: TRBD1
CDR3nt: TGTTCCAGCGGCGAAGCCGGGACAGGGGTCAATCAGCCCCAGCATTTT
CDR3aa: CSSGEAGTGVNQPQHF